A selection of T cell receptor beta chains follows, all from one sample in a study of cytomegalovirus exposure and HLA in healthy donors. This table comes from immunoSEQ multiplex PCR, and its TCRdb copy is limited to in-frame clones, with some not included. There are around 78,000 clones in the sample; about three quarters occur only once, and 11% lies in the top ten. The sequenced sample was PBMCs. The receptors originated from a woman aged 40 to 50 in good health and CMV-seropositive. Each CDR3 is given with its conserved first and last residue. The order of the fields is J gene, D gene, V gene, clone size, CDR3 DNA, CDR3 protein. D genes are given only for firm matches. Rows may omit the clone size; those that give it use once, few, many or a size class.

J gene: TRBJ2-1; D gene: TRBD1; V gene: TRBV6-1; clone size: NA; CDR3 DNA: TGTGCCAGCAGTGAAGGACAGGGGAGGGAGCAGTTCTTC; CDR3 protein: CASSEGQGREQFF
J gene: TRBJ1-1; D gene: NA; V gene: TRBV6-5; clone size: NA; CDR3 DNA: TGTGCCAGCAGTCCCAACTCGGTGTACACTGAAGCTTTCTTT; CDR3 protein: CASSPNSVYTEAFF
J gene: TRBJ2-3; D gene: NA; V gene: TRBV6-1; clone size: NA; CDR3 DNA: TGTGCCAGCAGTGATTACAGGGACGTAAGGGATACGCAGTATTTT; CDR3 protein: CASSDYRDVRDTQYF
J gene: TRBJ2-5; D gene: NA; V gene: TRBV29-1; clone size: NA; CDR3 DNA: TGCAGCGTCGTCCCGCGAGGGGGAGTTGAGACCCAGTACTTC; CDR3 protein: CSVVPRGGVETQYF
J gene: TRBJ2-6; D gene: NA; V gene: TRBV5-6; clone size: NA; CDR3 DNA: TGTGCCAGCAGCCCCGTCGGAGTTTCTGGGGCCAACGTCCTGACTTTC; CDR3 protein: CASSPVGVSGANVLTF
J gene: TRBJ2-2; D gene: TRBD1; V gene: TRBV5-1; clone size: NA; CDR3 DNA: TGCGCCAGCAGCCCAGCCCTTAATCCCTGGACAGGAAGGACCGGGGAGCTGTTTTTT; CDR3 protein: CASSPALNPWTGRTGELFF
J gene: TRBJ2-7; D gene: NA; V gene: TRBV29-1; clone size: NA; CDR3 DNA: TGCAGCGTTGAAGGTATCTTCCTTGAGCAGTACTTC; CDR3 protein: CSVEGIFLEQYF
J gene: TRBJ2-7; D gene: NA; V gene: TRBV7-2; clone size: NA; CDR3 DNA: TGTGCCAGCAGCTTAGGGGCTAGCACTTCGCGCGAGCAGTACTTC; CDR3 protein: CASSLGASTSREQYF
J gene: TRBJ1-2; D gene: TRBD1; V gene: TRBV5-8; clone size: NA; CDR3 DNA: TGTGCCAGCAGCCCGGGACAGGGGGCGTATGGCTACACCTTC; CDR3 protein: CASSPGQGAYGYTF
J gene: TRBJ1-2; D gene: NA; V gene: TRBV10-3; clone size: NA; CDR3 DNA: TGTGCCATCAGTGATGCGTCGGGCGGGGCGGGCTATGGCTACACCTTC; CDR3 protein: CAISDASGGAGYGYTF
J gene: TRBJ2-3; D gene: NA; V gene: TRBV7-9; clone size: NA; CDR3 DNA: TGTGCCAGCAGCTTAGGAGAGAGGGGGACCTCAGATACGCAGTATTTT; CDR3 protein: CASSLGERGTSDTQYF
J gene: TRBJ2-1; D gene: NA; V gene: TRBV7-3; clone size: NA; CDR3 DNA: TGTGCCAGCAGCGAAACCCATACCAGGGGCAATGAGCAGTTCTTC; CDR3 protein: CASSETHTRGNEQFF
J gene: TRBJ1-2; D gene: NA; V gene: TRBV2; clone size: NA; CDR3 DNA: TGTGCCAGCAGTGAATATCTACAGGGTCACTATGGCTACACCTTC; CDR3 protein: CASSEYLQGHYGYTF
J gene: TRBJ2-3; D gene: NA; V gene: TRBV27; clone size: NA; CDR3 DNA: TGTGCCAGCACAGGAGGGGGCACAGATACGCAGTATTTT; CDR3 protein: CASTGGGTDTQYF
J gene: TRBJ2-1; D gene: NA; V gene: TRBV28; clone size: NA; CDR3 DNA: TGTGCCAGCAGTCCCCTTAGGTCCTCAGGGGGGTACAATGAGCAGTTCTTC; CDR3 protein: CASSPLRSSGGYNEQFF
J gene: TRBJ1-1; D gene: TRBD1; V gene: TRBV4-2; clone size: NA; CDR3 DNA: TGTGCCAGCAGCCAAGGGCAGGGGGCGAACACTGAAGCTTTCTTT; CDR3 protein: CASSQGQGANTEAFF
J gene: TRBJ2-3; D gene: TRBD2; V gene: TRBV14; clone size: NA; CDR3 DNA: TGTGCCAGCAGCCAAGCGGCGGCTAGCGGGGGGTTAGATACGCAGTATTTT; CDR3 protein: CASSQAAASGGLDTQYF
J gene: TRBJ2-5; D gene: NA; V gene: TRBV6-5; clone size: NA; CDR3 DNA: TGTGCCAGCAGTTACTCGGGGGGACAGCAAGAGACCCAGTACTTC; CDR3 protein: CASSYSGGQQETQYF
J gene: TRBJ2-1; D gene: TRBD2; V gene: TRBV19; clone size: NA; CDR3 DNA: TGTGCCAGTAGTTCCCGACTAGCGGGAGGCATCAATGAGCAGTTCTTC; CDR3 protein: CASSSRLAGGINEQFF
J gene: TRBJ1-5; D gene: NA; V gene: TRBV2; clone size: NA; CDR3 DNA: TGTGCCAGCAGAGGGGAGGGTCAGCCCCAGCATTTT; CDR3 protein: CASRGEGQPQHF
J gene: TRBJ2-7; D gene: NA; V gene: TRBV5-1; clone size: NA; CDR3 DNA: TGCGCCAGCAGCTTGGACTCACAGGGTCTTGCGCAGTACTTC; CDR3 protein: CASSLDSQGLAQYF
J gene: TRBJ1-1; D gene: NA; V gene: TRBV2; clone size: NA; CDR3 DNA: TGTGCCAGCAGTAGCGGGAGGGTTTTGTTCGCTGAAGCTTTCTTT; CDR3 protein: CASSSGRVLFAEAFF
J gene: TRBJ1-1; D gene: NA; V gene: TRBV6-6; clone size: few; CDR3 DNA: TGTGCCAGCACCGACTCCTGGGTAGAAGCTTTCTTT; CDR3 protein: CASTDSWVEAFF
J gene: TRBJ1-5; D gene: TRBD1; V gene: TRBV19; clone size: NA; CDR3 DNA: TGTGCCAGTGACAGGGGAGGTGGCAATCAGCCCCAGCATTTT; CDR3 protein: CASDRGGGNQPQHF
J gene: TRBJ2-6; D gene: TRBD1; V gene: TRBV5-4; clone size: NA; CDR3 DNA: TGTGCCAGCAGTTCTACGTCGGGACAGGGGGATTCTGGGGCCAACGTCCTGACTTTC; CDR3 protein: CASSSTSGQGDSGANVLTF
J gene: TRBJ2-3; D gene: TRBD1; V gene: TRBV19; clone size: NA; CDR3 DNA: TGTGCCAGTAATTCGCAGGGGGCCACAGATACGCAGTATTTT; CDR3 protein: CASNSQGATDTQYF
J gene: TRBJ2-7; D gene: NA; V gene: TRBV18; clone size: NA; CDR3 DNA: TGTGCCAGCTCACCAGAGACAGGAGGCTACGAGCAGTACTTC; CDR3 protein: CASSPETGGYEQYF
J gene: TRBJ2-6; D gene: NA; V gene: TRBV28; clone size: once; CDR3 DNA: TGTGCCAGCAGCATCTCTGGGGCCAACGTCCTGACTTTC; CDR3 protein: CASSISGANVLTF
J gene: TRBJ1-1; D gene: NA; V gene: TRBV14; clone size: NA; CDR3 DNA: TGTGCCAGCAGCCAGTCGGGCCGTCGGGGAGCTTTCTTT; CDR3 protein: CASSQSGRRGAFF
J gene: TRBJ1-2; D gene: NA; V gene: TRBV6-5; clone size: NA; CDR3 DNA: TGTGCCAGCAGTCACAGGGTTTACGGCTACACCTTC; CDR3 protein: CASSHRVYGYTF
J gene: TRBJ2-7; D gene: TRBD2; V gene: TRBV6-6; clone size: NA; CDR3 DNA: TGTGCCAGCAGTTCCACTAGCGGGAGTTACGAGCAGTACTTC; CDR3 protein: CASSSTSGSYEQYF
J gene: TRBJ2-7; D gene: TRBD2; V gene: TRBV4-1; clone size: NA; CDR3 DNA: TGCGCCAGCAGCCGAGCGGGAGGGCCTAGCGACGAGCAGTACTTC; CDR3 protein: CASSRAGGPSDEQYF
J gene: TRBJ2-5; D gene: NA; V gene: TRBV28; clone size: NA; CDR3 DNA: TGTGCCAGCAGTTTAAGTTCCGGACAGCAAGAGACCCAGTACTTC; CDR3 protein: CASSLSSGQQETQYF